This section outlines one T cell receptor beta chain sequence together with its context. This sample is drawn from a study of blood T cell repertoires in COVID-19. Repertoires were generated with immunoSEQ multiplex PCR, while TCRdb's copy carries only in-frame clones and drops some. Seen here are 200,000 to 300,000 clones, around 81% observed once, and the top ten hold 7.5%. This sequence originates from a woman older than 75 with COVID-19, enrolled during active disease. The sequenced sample was peripheral blood.

CDR3 DNA sequence: TGCGCCAGCAGCTTGGGGGCAATCCCCGGACAGGATCGTAACACTGAAGCTTTCTTT. It codes for CASSLGAIPGQDRNTEAFF. The chain employs TRBV5-1 and TRBJ1-1; 7 bases agree with TRBD1. There are 19 residues in the CDR3. Germline loops: CDR1 SGHRS, CDR2 YFSETQ. J gave up 2 bases and V 0 bases, and 16 bases lay outside the gene matches.